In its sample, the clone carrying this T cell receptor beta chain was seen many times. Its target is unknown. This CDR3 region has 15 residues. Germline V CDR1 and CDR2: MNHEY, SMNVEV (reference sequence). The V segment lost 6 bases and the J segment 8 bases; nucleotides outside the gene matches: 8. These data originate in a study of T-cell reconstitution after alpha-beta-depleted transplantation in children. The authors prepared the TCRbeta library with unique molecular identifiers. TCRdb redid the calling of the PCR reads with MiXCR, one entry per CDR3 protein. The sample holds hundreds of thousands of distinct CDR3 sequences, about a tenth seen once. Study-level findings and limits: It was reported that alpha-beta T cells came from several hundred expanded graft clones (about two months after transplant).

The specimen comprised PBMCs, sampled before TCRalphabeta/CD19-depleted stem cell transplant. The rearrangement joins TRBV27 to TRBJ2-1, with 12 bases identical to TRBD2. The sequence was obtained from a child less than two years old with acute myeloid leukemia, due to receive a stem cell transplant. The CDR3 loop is CASSQGTSGLDEQFF. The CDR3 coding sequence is TGTGCCAGCAGCCAGGGGACTAGCGGGCTCGATGAGCAGTTCTTC.